This T cell receptor (beta chain) was retrieved from a study of regulatory T cells in long-lasting Graves disease. Germline V lookup: CDR1 MNHEY, CDR2 SVGAGI. V lost 4 bases and J lost 7; bases outside the gene matches: 6. The CDR3 loop spans 14 amino acids. With iRepertoire HTBI primers and Arm-PCR of CDR3 regions, TCR beta libraries were built. TCRdb used MiXCR to reprocess the multiplex PCR reads, holding one entry per CDR3 protein. The table lists 600,000 to 800,000 distinct CDR3 sequences, 25% to 35% of them singletons, with about 40% in the top ten. Stated time point: persistent/refractory GD, antithyroid drugs over 5 years with positive TRAb. From RNA extracted from PBMCs, the TCR library was made. As collected, the peripheral blood samples measured 7 to 9.5 milliliters each and went into EDTA tubes. This clonotype appeared many times.

This TCR derives from a female donor with Graves disease. V usage is TRBV6-5 and J usage is TRBJ1-2, with TRBD1 matching over 10 bases. The sample in question was peripheral blood mononuclear cells (PBMCs), obtained when the disease was refractory, from a patient treated with antithyroid drugs. CDR3 sequence reads: CASSCGDRGRGYTF. The DNA for the CDR3 is TGTGCCAGCAGTTGTGGGGACAGGGGACGTGGCTACACCTTC.